This T cell receptor beta chain is drawn from a study of beta chain features in type 1 diabetes. Expressed TCRB transcripts were sequenced, since all the RNA that had been isolated was reverse transcribed. The protocol was immunoSEQ multiplex PCR, while the TCRdb copy is restricted to in-frame clones and leaves out a portion. The sample carries around 710,000 clones, 9.5% to 15% recorded once. Germline-derived CDR1 and CDR2 are SGDLS and YYNGEE. The CDR3 loop spans 15 amino acids. The V end was cut by 4 bases, the J end by 1 base, with 13 bases between. This clone was seen a few times. Its target is not known. Study results and limitations: Relative to healthy donors, patients appeared to have naive, central memory and Treg TCRB repertoires that were more similar. TCRB CDR3s from Type 1 diabetes patients were moderately but significantly shorter in all four CD4+ subsets. Cells carrying high TCR expression could end up over-represented when cDNA is sequenced.

The origin of this receptor is a man aged 25 to 45 with type 1 diabetes. Sequencing input: naive CD4+ T cells from blood. The V and J genes are TRBV9 and TRBJ2-3; no firm D call. The CDR3 region has the DNA TGTGCCAGCAGCCACAATACCCCAGGCACAGATACGCAGTATTTT. Protein: CASSHNTPGTDTQYF.